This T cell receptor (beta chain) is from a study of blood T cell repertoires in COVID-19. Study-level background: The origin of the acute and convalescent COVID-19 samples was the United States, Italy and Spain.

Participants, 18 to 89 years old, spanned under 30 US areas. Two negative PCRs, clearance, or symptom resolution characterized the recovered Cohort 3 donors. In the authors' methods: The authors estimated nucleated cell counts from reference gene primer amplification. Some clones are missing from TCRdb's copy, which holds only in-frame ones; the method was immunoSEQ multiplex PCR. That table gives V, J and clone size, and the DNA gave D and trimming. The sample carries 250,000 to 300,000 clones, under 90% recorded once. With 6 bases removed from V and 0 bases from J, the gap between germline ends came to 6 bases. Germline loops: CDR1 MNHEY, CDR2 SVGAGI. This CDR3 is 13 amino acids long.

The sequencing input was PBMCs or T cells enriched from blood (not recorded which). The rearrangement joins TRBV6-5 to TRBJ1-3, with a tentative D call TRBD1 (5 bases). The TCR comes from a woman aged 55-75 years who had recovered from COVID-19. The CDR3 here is CASSRASGNTIYF. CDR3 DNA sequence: TGTGCCAGCAGCAGGGCCTCTGGAAACACCATATATTTT.